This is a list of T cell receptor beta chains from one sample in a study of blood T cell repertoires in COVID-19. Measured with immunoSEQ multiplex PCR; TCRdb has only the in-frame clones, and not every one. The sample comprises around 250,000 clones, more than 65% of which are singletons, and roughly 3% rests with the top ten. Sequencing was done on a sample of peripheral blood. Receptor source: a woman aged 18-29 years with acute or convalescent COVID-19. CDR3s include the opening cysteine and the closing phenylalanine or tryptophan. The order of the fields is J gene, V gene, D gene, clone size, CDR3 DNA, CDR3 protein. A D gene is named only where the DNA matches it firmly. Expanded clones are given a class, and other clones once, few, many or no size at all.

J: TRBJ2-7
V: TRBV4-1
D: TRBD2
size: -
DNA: TGCGCCAGCAGCGGAAGACTAGCGGGAGCCTACGAGCAGTACTTC
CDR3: CASSGRLAGAYEQYF

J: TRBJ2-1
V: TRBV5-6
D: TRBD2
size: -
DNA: TGTGCCAGCAGCGTCGGACCTCTACTAGCGGGAGGATACAATGAGCAGTTCTTC
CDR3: CASSVGPLLAGGYNEQFF

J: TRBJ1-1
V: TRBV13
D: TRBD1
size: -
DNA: TGTGCCAGCAGTCCTACCCTAACAGGGGACACTGAAGCTTTCTTT
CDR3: CASSPTLTGDTEAFF

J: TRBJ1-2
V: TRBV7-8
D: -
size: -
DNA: TGTGCCAGCAGCTTGGGCTTCAGGGTGTTATATGGCTACACCTTC
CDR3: CASSLGFRVLYGYTF

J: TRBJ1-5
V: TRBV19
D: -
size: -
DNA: TGTGCCAGTACTCCCCTGGTAGGAGGAACTCAGCCCCAGCATTTT
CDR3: CASTPLVGGTQPQHF

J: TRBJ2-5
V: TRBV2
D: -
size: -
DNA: TGTGCCAGCAGCCGGATTACAGCTTCCGAGACCCAGTACTTC
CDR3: CASSRITASETQYF

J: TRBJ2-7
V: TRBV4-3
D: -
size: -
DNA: TGCGCCAGCAGCCAAGAAGCAACAGGACCCTCCTACGAGCAGTACTTC
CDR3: CASSQEATGPSYEQYF

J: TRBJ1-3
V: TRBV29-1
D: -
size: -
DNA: TGCAGCGGAGGGTCGAGCGGAAACACCATATATTTT
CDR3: CSGGSSGNTIYF

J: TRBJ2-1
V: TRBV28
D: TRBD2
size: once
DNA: TGTGCCGGCCAGCGGGATAATAAGCAGTTCTTC
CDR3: CAGQRDNKQFF

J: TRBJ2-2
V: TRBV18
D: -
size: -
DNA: TGTGCCAGCTCACCAATTAGCGCGGACTCGACTAACACCGGGGAGCTGTTTTTT
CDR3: CASSPISADSTNTGELFF

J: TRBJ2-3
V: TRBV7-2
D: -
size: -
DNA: TGTGCCAGTTCGCTCAGGGTGTCCCACACAGATACGCAGTATTTT
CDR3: CASSLRVSHTDTQYF

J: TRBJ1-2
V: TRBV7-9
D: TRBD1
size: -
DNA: TGTGCCAGCAGCTTTATTGACAGGGAATCAGGAGGCTACACCTTC
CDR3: CASSFIDRESGGYTF

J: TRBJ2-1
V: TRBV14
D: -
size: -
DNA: TGTGCCAGCAGCCGCCGGGACTCGTACTACAATGAGCAGTTCTTC
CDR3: CASSRRDSYYNEQFF

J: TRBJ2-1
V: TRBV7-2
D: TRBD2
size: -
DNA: TGTGCCAGCAGCTCAGCGATTCTAGCGGTAAGCAATGAGCAGTTCTTC
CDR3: CASSSAILAVSNEQFF

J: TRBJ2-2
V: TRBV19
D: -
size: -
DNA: TGTGCCAGTAGACTAGGACTGATCAGCACCGGGGAGCTGTTTTTT
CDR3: CASRLGLISTGELFF

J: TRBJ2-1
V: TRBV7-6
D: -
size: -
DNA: TGTGCCAGCAGCTGGGCTAGCGTAGATGAGCAGTTCTTC
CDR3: CASSWASVDEQFF

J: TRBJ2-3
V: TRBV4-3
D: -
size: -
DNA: TGCGCCAGCAGCCAAGACTTGATGGGGCCCCCCCAGGGGTATTTT
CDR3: CASSQDLMGPPQGYF

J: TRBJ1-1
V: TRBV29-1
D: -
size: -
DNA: TGCAGCGTCCCGACGCGGGGGGGCTCGAACACTGAAGCTTTCTTT
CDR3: CSVPTRGGSNTEAFF

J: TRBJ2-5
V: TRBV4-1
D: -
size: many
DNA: TGCGCCAGCAGCCCCGGTGTGACACAGCAAGAGACCCAGTACTTC
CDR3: CASSPGVTQQETQYF

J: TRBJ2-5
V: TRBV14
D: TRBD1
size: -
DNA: TGTGCCAGCAGCCGGCAGGGGGCGGGCCTGGGGACCCAGTACTTC
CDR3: CASSRQGAGLGTQYF

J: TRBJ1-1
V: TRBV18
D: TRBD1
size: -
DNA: TGTGCCAGCTCACCGGCAGGGGGCTACACTGAAGCTTTCTTT
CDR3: CASSPAGGYTEAFF

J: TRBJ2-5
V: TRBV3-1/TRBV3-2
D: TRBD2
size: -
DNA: TGTGCCAGCAGCCAAGGAGGATTTGAGGGGCGGGTTAGCGGGAGCCTGTCGGAGACCCAGTACTTC
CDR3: CASSQGGFEGRVSGSLSETQYF

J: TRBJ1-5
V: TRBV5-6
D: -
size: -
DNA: TGTGCCAGCAGCTCCCGGGGGGCATTTAGCAATCAGCCCCAGCATTTT
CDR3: CASSSRGAFSNQPQHF

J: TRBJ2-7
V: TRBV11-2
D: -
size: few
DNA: TGTGCCAGCAGCTTAGGAGAGTATAGGGGCTCCTACGAGCAGTACTTC
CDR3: CASSLGEYRGSYEQYF

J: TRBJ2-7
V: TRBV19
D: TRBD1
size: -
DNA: TGTGCCAGTAGCAGGAACCAACTCGGGACAGGGACCTACGAGCAGTACTTC
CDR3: CASSRNQLGTGTYEQYF

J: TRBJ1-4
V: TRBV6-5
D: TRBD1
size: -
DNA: TGTGCCAGCAGCCCGGGACAGGGACTTAATGAAAAACTGTTTTTT
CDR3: CASSPGQGLNEKLFF

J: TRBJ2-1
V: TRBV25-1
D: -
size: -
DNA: TGTGCCAGCAGTGAAGGTCACGGCGGGCCGCAGTTCTTC
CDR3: CASSEGHGGPQFF

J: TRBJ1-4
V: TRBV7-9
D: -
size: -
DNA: TGTGCCAGCAGCTTAGAAGGCGGGATCAGCCCTAATGAAAAACTGTTTTTT
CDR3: CASSLEGGISPNEKLFF

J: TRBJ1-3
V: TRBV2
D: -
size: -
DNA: TGTGCCAGCAGTGATTACCGACAGACCCGCTCTGGAAACACCATATATTTT
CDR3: CASSDYRQTRSGNTIYF

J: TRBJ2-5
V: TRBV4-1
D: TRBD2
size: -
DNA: TGCGCCAGCAGCCAAGCGGGGAGGGCATTCCAAGAGACCCAGTACTTC
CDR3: CASSQAGRAFQETQYF

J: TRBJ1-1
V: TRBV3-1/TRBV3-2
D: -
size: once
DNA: TGTGCCAGCAGCCAAACTGACAGGAGGAACACTGAAGCTTTCTTT
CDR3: CASSQTDRRNTEAFF

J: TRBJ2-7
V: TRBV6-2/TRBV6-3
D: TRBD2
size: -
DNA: TGTGCCAGCAGATACAACTCCGGGACTAGCTCGTCCTACGAGCAGTACTTC
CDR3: CASRYNSGTSSSYEQYF

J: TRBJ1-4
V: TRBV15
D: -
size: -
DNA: TGTGCCACCAGCAGAGATACGGCAACTAATGAAAAACTGTTTTTT
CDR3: CATSRDTATNEKLFF

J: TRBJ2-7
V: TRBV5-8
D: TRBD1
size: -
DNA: TGTGCCAGCAGCTTGGCGGGGACAGGGCGCTACGAGCAGTACTTC
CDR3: CASSLAGTGRYEQYF

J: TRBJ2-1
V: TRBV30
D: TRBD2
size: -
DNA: TGTGCCTGGACTAGCGGGGGGGCCAATGAGCAGTTCTTC
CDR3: CAWTSGGANEQFF

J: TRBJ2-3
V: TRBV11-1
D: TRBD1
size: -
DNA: TGTGCCAGCAGCCCCCAGGGGGCGGCAGGCACAGATACGCAGTATTTT
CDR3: CASSPQGAAGTDTQYF

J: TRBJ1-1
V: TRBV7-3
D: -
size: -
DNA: TGTGCCAGCAGCCTCCGAGGGGGTGAAGCTTTCTTT
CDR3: CASSLRGGEAFF

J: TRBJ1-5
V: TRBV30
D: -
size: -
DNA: TGTGCCTGGAGTGTAGTGGGAGGGGACAATCAGCCCCAGCATTTT
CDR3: CAWSVVGGDNQPQHF

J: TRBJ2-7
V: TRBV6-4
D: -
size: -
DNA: TGTGCCAGCAGTGACCCAGGGGAGAACGAGCAGTACTTC
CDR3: CASSDPGENEQYF

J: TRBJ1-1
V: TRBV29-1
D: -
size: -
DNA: TGCAGCGTTGACAGAGGGAACACTGAAGCTTTCTTT
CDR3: CSVDRGNTEAFF

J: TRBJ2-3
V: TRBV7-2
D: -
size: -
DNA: TGTGCCAGCAGCCCCGGTCATAGCACAGATACGCAGTATTTT
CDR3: CASSPGHSTDTQYF

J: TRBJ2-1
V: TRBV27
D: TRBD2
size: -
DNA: TGTGCCAGCAGTACAGATGGACTAGCGGGAGACTACAATGAGCAGTTCTTC
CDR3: CASSTDGLAGDYNEQFF

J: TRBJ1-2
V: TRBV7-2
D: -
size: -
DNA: TGTGCCAGCGTGGGGCAGGGCTATGGCTACACCTTC
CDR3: CASVGQGYGYTF

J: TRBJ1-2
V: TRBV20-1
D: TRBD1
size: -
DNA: TGCAGTGCTAGTTGGAGACAGGGCTATGGCTACACCTTC
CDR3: CSASWRQGYGYTF

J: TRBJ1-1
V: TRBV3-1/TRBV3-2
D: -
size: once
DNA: TGTGCCAGCAGCCAATTTACAGCGAACACTGAAGCTTTCTTT
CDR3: CASSQFTANTEAFF

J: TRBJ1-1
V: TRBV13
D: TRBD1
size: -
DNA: TGTGCCAGCAGCCCGGGACAGATGAACACTGAAGCTTTCTTT
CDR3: CASSPGQMNTEAFF

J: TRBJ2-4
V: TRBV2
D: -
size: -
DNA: TGTGCCAGCAGTGGGCGACAAGATCTAGCCAAAAACATTCAGTACTTC
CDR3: CASSGRQDLAKNIQYF

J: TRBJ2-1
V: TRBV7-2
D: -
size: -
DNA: TGTGCCAGCAGCCAGAGACCCGTAGCATACTCCTACAATGAGCAGTTCTTC
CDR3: CASSQRPVAYSYNEQFF

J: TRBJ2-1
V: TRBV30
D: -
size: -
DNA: TGTGCCTGGAGTGACGGGGGGCCGGAGTTCTTC
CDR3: CAWSDGGPEFF

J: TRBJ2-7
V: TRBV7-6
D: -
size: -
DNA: TGTGCCAGCAGTTACACACCCGGGAGTGAGCAGTACTTC
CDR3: CASSYTPGSEQYF

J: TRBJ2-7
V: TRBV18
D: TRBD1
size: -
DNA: TGTGCCAGCTCACCACCGTGGGGACAGGGGGTTTACGAGCAGTACTTC
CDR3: CASSPPWGQGVYEQYF

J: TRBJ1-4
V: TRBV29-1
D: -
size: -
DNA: TGCAGCGTTGATTCAGGGATCGGGGGTGAAAAACTGTTTTTT
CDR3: CSVDSGIGGEKLFF

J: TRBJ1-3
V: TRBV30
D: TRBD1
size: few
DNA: TGTGCCTGGAGTGGGGGAACAGGGGACTCTGGAAACACCATATATTTT
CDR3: CAWSGGTGDSGNTIYF

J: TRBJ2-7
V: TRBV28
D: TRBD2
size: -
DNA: TGTGCCAGCAGTTTGGCCGCCCCCTTGGCGGGAGAAAACTACGAGCAGTACTTC
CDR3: CASSLAAPLAGENYEQYF

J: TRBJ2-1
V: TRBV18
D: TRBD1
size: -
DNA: TGTGCCAGCTCACCCAACCGGGACAGTTTCAATGAGCAGTTCTTC
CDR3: CASSPNRDSFNEQFF